The rows below give T cell receptor beta chains drawn from one sample of a study of CD8+ T cells in alopecia areata. Sequencing used immunoSEQ multiplex PCR; TCRdb keeps in-frame clones, though not all of them. The table has some 220,000 clones, more than 45% seen once; the top ten hold 1.6%. This material consisted of CD4+ T cells sorted from blood, taken at week 4, from a patient treated with tofacitinib. All receptors derive from a human donor with alopecia areata. Both conserved end residues are part of each CDR3. D genes are given only for firm matches. Size is omitted from some rows. Given values are once, few, many or a class for expanded clones.

cdr3_length clone_size j_call d_call v_call cdr3_nt cdr3_aa
13 - TRBJ1-2 - TRBV27 TGTGCCAGCAGTTTAGACGGACGTTATGGCTACACCTTC CASSLDGRYGYTF
15 - TRBJ2-3 - TRBV11-2 TGTGCCAGCAGCTTAGTACAGGGTGGTACAGATACGCAGTATTTT CASSLVQGGTDTQYF
18 - TRBJ2-7 TRBD1 TRBV4-1 TGCGCCAGCAGCCCGACAGTCAACCGGGACAGAGATACCTACGAGCAGTACTTC CASSPTVNRDRDTYEQYF
14 - TRBJ1-1 - TRBV6-6 TGTGCCAGCAGATTTAGGACTCAGAACACTGAAGCTTTCTTT CASRFRTQNTEAFF
14 few TRBJ2-1 TRBD2 TRBV6-5 TGTGCCAGCAGTCGGGGACTAGCGATTGATGAGCAGTTCTTC CASSRGLAIDEQFF
11 - TRBJ2-7 - TRBV29-1 TGCAGCGTTGGTGCATCCTACGAGCAGTACTTC CSVGASYEQYF
12 - TRBJ2-7 TRBD1 TRBV9 TGTGCCAGCAGCGGACAGGGTTACGAGCAGTACTTC CASSGQGYEQYF
15 - TRBJ2-1 - TRBV7-8 TGTGCCAGCAGCTTAGAAATGCAGGGGGGTAATGAGCAGTTCTTC CASSLEMQGGNEQFF
15 - TRBJ2-3 TRBD2 TRBV2 TGTGCCAGCGCTTCCGCAGCGGGGGTGGGAAATACGCAGTATTTT CASASAAGVGNTQYF
14 few TRBJ1-2 - TRBV6-1 TGTGCCAGCTCAGGCAGCCAGGGTGGCTATGGCTACACCTTC CASSGSQGGYGYTF
15 - TRBJ2-3 - TRBV6-5 TGTGCCAGCAGTTCCCTAAATGGCGGCACAGATACGCAGTATTTT CASSSLNGGTDTQYF
16 few TRBJ1-2 - TRBV30 TGTGCCTGGAGTGTACGGATCGGACGCCTGAACTATGGCTACACCTTC CAWSVRIGRLNYGYTF
15 - TRBJ1-6 TRBD1 TRBV30 TGTGCCTGGAGAGATGCGCCGGGACAGGGAACACCCCTCCACTTT CAWRDAPGQGTPLHF
14 - TRBJ2-1 - TRBV28 TGTGCCAGCAGTCTGGGAAGCTCCTACAATGAGCAGTTCTTC CASSLGSSYNEQFF
14 few TRBJ2-1 TRBD2 TRBV7-3 TGTGCCAGCAGCTATAGCGGGACGAACAATGAGCAGTTCTTC CASSYSGTNNEQFF
13 - TRBJ2-3 - TRBV2 TGTGCCAGCAGTTGGGGCAGGACAGATACGCAGTATTTT CASSWGRTDTQYF
15 - TRBJ2-3 - TRBV5-6 TGTGCCAGCAGCTTTTGGAACAAACTCACAGATACGCAGTATTTT CASSFWNKLTDTQYF
16 - TRBJ2-6 TRBD1 TRBV29-1 TGCAGCGTTCTTGGACAGGGAACCTCTGGGGCCAACGTCCTGACTTTC CSVLGQGTSGANVLTF
13 - TRBJ2-6 - TRBV9 TGTGCCAGTCGGTCCTCTGGGGCCAACGTCCTGACTTTC CASRSSGANVLTF
14 - TRBJ2-7 - TRBV30 TGTGCCTGCCAGGACGATCTCGGGTCTGGGGAGCAGTACTTC CACQDDLGSGEQYF
13 - TRBJ1-2 - TRBV15 TGTGCCACCAGCCCCGAAAGGGGCGGCGGCTACACCTTC CATSPERGGGYTF
15 - TRBJ1-6 TRBD1 TRBV29-1 TGCAGCGTTGCAACAGGGGGCTTGGGTAATTCACCCCTCCACTTT CSVATGGLGNSPLHF
15 - TRBJ1-5 - TRBV30 TGTGCCTGGAGTCGGGACCGAGGTGGCAATCAGCCCCAGCATTTT CAWSRDRGGNQPQHF
12 - TRBJ1-5 - TRBV5-6 TGTGCCAGCAGCTTTAATAATCAGCCCCAGCATTTT CASSFNNQPQHF
13 - TRBJ2-4 - TRBV2 TGTGCCAGCAGTTTTGACACCCGGGACATTCAGTACTTC CASSFDTRDIQYF
15 - TRBJ1-2 - TRBV29-1 TGCAGCGTTGGATATCAGGGAAAGGGTCCTAATGGCTACACCTTC CSVGYQGKGPNGYTF
14 - TRBJ2-3 - TRBV29-1 TGCAGCGTTGAAACAGCGAGGTTCATGGATACGCAGTATTTT CSVETARFMDTQYF
14 - TRBJ1-1 - TRBV5-1 TGCGCCAGCAGCCTGGAAGCAGCTAACACTGAAGCTTTCTTT CASSLEAANTEAFF
15 - TRBJ1-2 TRBD1 TRBV4-3 TGCGCCAGCAGCCAGTCTGGGGACAGGGGCCATGGCTACACCTTC CASSQSGDRGHGYTF
16 - TRBJ1-1 - TRBV5-1 TGCGCCAGCACCGAAGTCCCAGGGACCTTGAACACTGAAGCTTTCTTT CASTEVPGTLNTEAFF
15 - TRBJ1-6 - TRBV7-2 TGTGCCAGCAGCCCGGGGGTGGGGTTAGGTTCACCCCTCCACTTT CASSPGVGLGSPLHF